The rows below give T cell receptor beta chains drawn from one sample of a study of vaccination and CD4 T cells after COVID-19. TCRdb fed the PCR reads into MiXCR, producing one record per CDR3 protein. The data show roughly 13,000 distinct CDR3 sequences, under 75% seen once. Their antigens are not known. Material: CD4+ T cells from blood, cultured in vitro. The receptors were sampled from a human donor who had recovered from COVID-19. Both conserved end residues are part of each CDR3. Each record gives: J gene, V gene, D gene, CDR3 length, clone size, CDR3 DNA, CDR3 protein. A D gene is named only where the DNA matches it firmly. Some rows mark clone size as missing; the rest say once, few, many or name a class of expanded clone.

J gene: TRBJ1-6
V gene: TRBV7-2
D gene: TRBD1
CDR3 length: 15
clone size: -
CDR3 DNA: TGTGCCAGCAGCGGACCCGGGACAGGGGGATCACCCCTCCACTTT
CDR3 protein: CASSGPGTGGSPLHF

J gene: TRBJ1-1
V gene: TRBV4-1
D gene: -
CDR3 length: 19
clone size: few
CDR3 DNA: TGCGCCAGCAGCCAAGATTCTTTAGCAGGGGCCCGGATGAACACTGAAGCTTTCTTT
CDR3 protein: CASSQDSLAGARMNTEAFF

J gene: TRBJ2-1
V gene: TRBV4-1
D gene: TRBD1
CDR3 length: 15
clone size: few
CDR3 DNA: TGCGCCAGCAGCCCGGGACAGGGGGCCTACAATGAGCAGTTCTTC
CDR3 protein: CASSPGQGAYNEQFF

J gene: TRBJ2-1
V gene: TRBV20-1
D gene: -
CDR3 length: 14
clone size: once
CDR3 DNA: TGCAGTGCTACCGGACCTGGAGACTACAATGAGCAGTTCTTC
CDR3 protein: CSATGPGDYNEQFF

J gene: TRBJ2-7
V gene: TRBV6-1
D gene: -
CDR3 length: 16
clone size: -
CDR3 DNA: TGTGCCAGCAGTGACGGAGGGACAGCCACCTCCTACGAGCAGTACTTC
CDR3 protein: CASSDGGTATSYEQYF

J gene: TRBJ1-1
V gene: TRBV7-9
D gene: -
CDR3 length: 14
clone size: -
CDR3 DNA: TGTGCCAGCAGCTTAGAGAGGAGCAACACTGAAGCTTTCTTT
CDR3 protein: CASSLERSNTEAFF

J gene: TRBJ2-2
V gene: TRBV6-1
D gene: -
CDR3 length: 13
clone size: -
CDR3 DNA: TGTGCCAGCAGTGTTTTGGTTACCGGGGAGCTGTTTTTT
CDR3 protein: CASSVLVTGELFF

J gene: TRBJ2-5
V gene: TRBV5-4
D gene: -
CDR3 length: 17
clone size: -
CDR3 DNA: TGTGCCAGCAGCCCACGGAGCGGTGTGAGTCTCCAAGAGACCCAGTACTTC
CDR3 protein: CASSPRSGVSLQETQYF

J gene: TRBJ2-3
V gene: TRBV7-8
D gene: TRBD1
CDR3 length: 17
clone size: -
CDR3 DNA: TGTGCCAGCAGCCTCAACCCGGGACAGGGGGGCACAGATACGCAGTATTTT
CDR3 protein: CASSLNPGQGGTDTQYF

J gene: TRBJ2-7
V gene: TRBV27
D gene: -
CDR3 length: 13
clone size: -
CDR3 DNA: TGTGCCAGCAGTATCCGAACGCCGCCCGGAGAATACTTC
CDR3 protein: CASSIRTPPGEYF

J gene: TRBJ2-1
V gene: TRBV30
D gene: -
CDR3 length: 15
clone size: -
CDR3 DNA: TGTGCCTGGAGCCGGGACGCTGGAACCTACAATGAGCAGTTCTTC
CDR3 protein: CAWSRDAGTYNEQFF

J gene: TRBJ1-2
V gene: TRBV3-1
D gene: -
CDR3 length: 12
clone size: once
CDR3 DNA: TGTGCCAGCAGCCAAGTGGCCTCTGGCTACACCTTC
CDR3 protein: CASSQVASGYTF

J gene: TRBJ1-2
V gene: TRBV27
D gene: -
CDR3 length: 15
clone size: few
CDR3 DNA: TGTGCCAGCAGTTTAAGGGGCACCGAGGTCTATGGCTACACCTTC
CDR3 protein: CASSLRGTEVYGYTF

J gene: TRBJ2-5
V gene: TRBV11-2
D gene: -
CDR3 length: 12
clone size: -
CDR3 DNA: TGTGCCAGCAGCGTCGGGTCAGAGACCCAGTACTTC
CDR3 protein: CASSVGSETQYF

J gene: TRBJ2-7
V gene: TRBV7-3
D gene: -
CDR3 length: 13
clone size: -
CDR3 DNA: TGTGCCAGCAGCCCGGACCAGTCCTACGAGCAGTACTTC
CDR3 protein: CASSPDQSYEQYF

J gene: TRBJ1-1
V gene: TRBV5-1
D gene: TRBD1
CDR3 length: 14
clone size: -
CDR3 DNA: TGCGCCAGCAGATCCGGGACAGGGAGTACTGAAGCTTTCTTT
CDR3 protein: CASRSGTGSTEAFF

J gene: TRBJ2-5
V gene: TRBV19
D gene: -
CDR3 length: 14
clone size: -
CDR3 DNA: TGTGCCAGTAGCCCTCAGGTAGTACAAGAGACCCAGTACTTC
CDR3 protein: CASSPQVVQETQYF

J gene: TRBJ1-3
V gene: TRBV30
D gene: -
CDR3 length: 15
clone size: -
CDR3 DNA: TGTGCCTCGAAACCCGTTTACAGCGCTGGAAACACCATATATTTT
CDR3 protein: CASKPVYSAGNTIYF

J gene: TRBJ1-5
V gene: TRBV28
D gene: -
CDR3 length: 15
clone size: -
CDR3 DNA: TGTGCCAGCAGTTTAGGGGGCAATAAGGATCAGCCCCAGCATTTT
CDR3 protein: CASSLGGNKDQPQHF

J gene: TRBJ2-7
V gene: TRBV19
D gene: TRBD1
CDR3 length: 17
clone size: -
CDR3 DNA: TGTGCCAGTAGCCCGGGACAGGGGGGAGCGGGAACCTACGAGCAGTACTTC
CDR3 protein: CASSPGQGGAGTYEQYF

J gene: TRBJ1-5
V gene: TRBV6-1
D gene: TRBD1
CDR3 length: 15
clone size: -
CDR3 DNA: TGTGCCAGCACTGAACAGGGGCAAGGGAATCAGCCCCAGCATTTT
CDR3 protein: CASTEQGQGNQPQHF

J gene: TRBJ2-1
V gene: TRBV20-1
D gene: TRBD2
CDR3 length: 13
clone size: -
CDR3 DNA: TGCAGTGTCCCGGGACTAGCGTACAATGAGCAGTTCTTC
CDR3 protein: CSVPGLAYNEQFF

J gene: TRBJ1-1
V gene: TRBV27
D gene: -
CDR3 length: 13
clone size: -
CDR3 DNA: TGTGCCAGCAGTTCCCGAATGAACACTGAAGCTTTCTTT
CDR3 protein: CASSSRMNTEAFF

J gene: TRBJ2-1
V gene: TRBV11-2
D gene: -
CDR3 length: 15
clone size: -
CDR3 DNA: TGTGCCAGCAGCTTACTCATCGGAGACTACAATGAGCAGTTCTTC
CDR3 protein: CASSLLIGDYNEQFF

J gene: TRBJ2-7
V gene: TRBV4-2
D gene: -
CDR3 length: 17
clone size: -
CDR3 DNA: TGTGCCAGCAGCCAAGATGCAGGGCCCAACCCCTATTACGAGCAGTACTTC
CDR3 protein: CASSQDAGPNPYYEQYF

J gene: TRBJ2-2
V gene: TRBV11-1
D gene: -
CDR3 length: 14
clone size: -
CDR3 DNA: TGTGCCAGCAGCCCTGACAGGAAGACCGGGGAGCTGTTTTTT
CDR3 protein: CASSPDRKTGELFF

J gene: TRBJ2-5
V gene: TRBV20-1
D gene: TRBD2
CDR3 length: 15
clone size: -
CDR3 DNA: TGCAGTGCCGGACTAGCGGGAGTAGCGGGTGAGACCCAGTACTTC
CDR3 protein: CSAGLAGVAGETQYF

J gene: TRBJ1-2
V gene: TRBV6-2/TRBV6-3
D gene: TRBD1
CDR3 length: 14
clone size: -
CDR3 DNA: TGTGCCAGCAGTTATGGGGGACAGAACTATGGCTACACCTTC
CDR3 protein: CASSYGGQNYGYTF

J gene: TRBJ1-1
V gene: TRBV6-5
D gene: -
CDR3 length: 13
clone size: few
CDR3 DNA: TGTGCCAGCAGTTACAGCAAGAACACTGAAGCTTTCTTT
CDR3 protein: CASSYSKNTEAFF

J gene: TRBJ1-1
V gene: TRBV27
D gene: -
CDR3 length: 12
clone size: -
CDR3 DNA: TGTGCCAGCAGTTTTCAGGGACGTGAAGCTTTCTTT
CDR3 protein: CASSFQGREAFF

J gene: TRBJ2-5
V gene: TRBV7-6
D gene: TRBD2
CDR3 length: 16
clone size: -
CDR3 DNA: TGTGCCAGCAGCCTCCGACTAGCGGGAGTAGGTGAGACCCAGTACTTC
CDR3 protein: CASSLRLAGVGETQYF

J gene: TRBJ2-1
V gene: TRBV7-3
D gene: -
CDR3 length: 16
clone size: -
CDR3 DNA: TGTGCCAGCAGCTCCCATCATGCGAGCTCCTACAATGAGCAGTTCTTC
CDR3 protein: CASSSHHASSYNEQFF

J gene: TRBJ2-6
V gene: TRBV2
D gene: -
CDR3 length: 14
clone size: -
CDR3 DNA: TGTGCCAGCAGTGATAGGACAGCCGCCAACGTCCTGACTTTC
CDR3 protein: CASSDRTAANVLTF

J gene: TRBJ1-5
V gene: TRBV19
D gene: -
CDR3 length: 15
clone size: few
CDR3 DNA: TGTGCCAGTAACCAGTATGGACAGAGAAATCAGCCCCAGCATTTT
CDR3 protein: CASNQYGQRNQPQHF

J gene: TRBJ2-7
V gene: TRBV7-8
D gene: TRBD2
CDR3 length: 14
clone size: -
CDR3 DNA: TGTGCCAGCAGCTTTAGGCTAGCGGGTGACGAGCAGTACTTC
CDR3 protein: CASSFRLAGDEQYF

J gene: TRBJ2-1
V gene: TRBV11-2
D gene: -
CDR3 length: 12
clone size: few
CDR3 DNA: TGTGCCAGCAGCCCCCAAGGACTCGAGCAGTTCTTC
CDR3 protein: CASSPQGLEQFF

J gene: TRBJ2-3
V gene: TRBV27
D gene: -
CDR3 length: 15
clone size: -
CDR3 DNA: TGTGCCAGCAAGAGGAAACTCGATAGCACAGATACGCAGTATTTT
CDR3 protein: CASKRKLDSTDTQYF

J gene: TRBJ2-4
V gene: TRBV9
D gene: TRBD1
CDR3 length: 15
clone size: -
CDR3 DNA: TGTGCCAGCAGCGCCAACCCCCAGGGGGCGTACATTCAGTACTTC
CDR3 protein: CASSANPQGAYIQYF

J gene: TRBJ1-2
V gene: TRBV9
D gene: TRBD1
CDR3 length: 18
clone size: -
CDR3 DNA: TGTGCCAGCAGCCCCCGGGGGGAAGACAGGGAGAGAGGCTATGGCTACACCTTC
CDR3 protein: CASSPRGEDRERGYGYTF

J gene: TRBJ1-1
V gene: TRBV7-2
D gene: -
CDR3 length: 14
clone size: -
CDR3 DNA: TGTGCCAGCAGCTTACAAGGGCTACGGACTGAAGCTTTCTTT
CDR3 protein: CASSLQGLRTEAFF

J gene: TRBJ1-5
V gene: TRBV28
D gene: TRBD1
CDR3 length: 15
clone size: -
CDR3 DNA: TGTGCCAGCAGCCCGGGACAGGGGGCCAATCAGCCCCAGCATTTT
CDR3 protein: CASSPGQGANQPQHF

J gene: TRBJ1-1
V gene: TRBV19
D gene: -
CDR3 length: 14
clone size: few
CDR3 DNA: TGTGCCAGTAGTAGGAGGGAAGGGAACACTGAAGCTTTCTTT
CDR3 protein: CASSRREGNTEAFF

J gene: TRBJ2-2
V gene: TRBV20-1
D gene: TRBD2
CDR3 length: 16
clone size: few
CDR3 DNA: TGCAGTGCTAGGGTTCGACTAGCGGGAGCCACCGGGGAGCTGTTTTTT
CDR3 protein: CSARVRLAGATGELFF

J gene: TRBJ2-2
V gene: TRBV6-2/TRBV6-3
D gene: -
CDR3 length: 12
clone size: -
CDR3 DNA: TGTGCCAGCAGCCCGAACACCGGGGAGCTGTTTTTT
CDR3 protein: CASSPNTGELFF

J gene: TRBJ2-7
V gene: TRBV7-2
D gene: TRBD1
CDR3 length: 15
clone size: once
CDR3 DNA: TGTGCCAGCAGCTTAGCGGGGACAGAATACTACGAGCAGTACTTC
CDR3 protein: CASSLAGTEYYEQYF

J gene: TRBJ2-2
V gene: TRBV4-1
D gene: TRBD1
CDR3 length: 17
clone size: -
CDR3 DNA: TGCGCCAGCAGCCAAACGGACAGGGTCGGATCCACCGGGGAGCTGTTTTTT
CDR3 protein: CASSQTDRVGSTGELFF

J gene: TRBJ2-2
V gene: TRBV19
D gene: -
CDR3 length: 12
clone size: -
CDR3 DNA: TGTGCCGGACAACAGAACACCGGGGAGCTGTTTTTT
CDR3 protein: CAGQQNTGELFF